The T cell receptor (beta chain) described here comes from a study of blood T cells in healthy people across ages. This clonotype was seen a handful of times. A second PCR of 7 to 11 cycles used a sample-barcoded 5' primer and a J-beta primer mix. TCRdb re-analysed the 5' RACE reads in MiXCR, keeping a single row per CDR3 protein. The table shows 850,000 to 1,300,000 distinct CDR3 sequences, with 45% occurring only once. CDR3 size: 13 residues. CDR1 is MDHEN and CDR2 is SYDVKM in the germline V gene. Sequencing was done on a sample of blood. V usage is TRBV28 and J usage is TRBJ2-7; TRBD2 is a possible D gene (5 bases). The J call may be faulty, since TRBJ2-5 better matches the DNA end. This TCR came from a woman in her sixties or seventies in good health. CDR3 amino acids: CASSLSPRGTQYF. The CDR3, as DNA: TGTGCCAGCAGCCTATCTCCTCGGGGGACCCAGTACTTC.